The rows below give T cell receptor beta chains drawn from one sample of a study of identical twins. Each CDR3 protein is one row after TCRdb ran MiXCR on the 5' RACE reads. The data hold roughly 290,000 distinct CDR3 sequences, with roughly 9.8% observed a single time. The same data also went into a second study, on yellow fever vaccine responses in identical twins.

Sequencing was done on a sample of CD8+ T cells sorted from blood. These receptors were taken from a young woman in good health. The CDR3 runs from the conserved cysteine through the conserved F or W. D genes are given only for firm matches. Some rows have no size entry. The others give once, few or many, or a class for an expanded clone.

v_call	d_call	j_call	clone_size	cdr3_aa	cdr3_nt
TRBV27	NA	TRBJ2-7	NA	CASSRSGHSYEQYF	TGTGCCAGCAGTCGCTCGGGACACTCCTACGAGCAGTACTTC
TRBV4-1	NA	TRBJ2-1	few	CASSLQRVDEQFF	TGCGCCAGCAGCCTCCAAAGAGTTGATGAGCAGTTCTTC
TRBV7-9	TRBD1	TRBJ2-7	NA	CASSLGRDSTYEQYF	TGTGCCAGCAGCTTAGGTAGGGACAGCACCTACGAGCAGTACTTC
TRBV4-1	NA	TRBJ2-2	few	CASSQGWGTGELFF	TGCGCCAGCAGCCAAGGGTGGGGCACCGGGGAGCTGTTTTTT
TRBV7-8	TRBD2	TRBJ2-1	NA	CASRSTSGGSYNEQFF	TGTGCCAGCAGGTCGACTAGCGGGGGGAGCTACAATGAGCAGTTCTTC
TRBV11-2	NA	TRBJ2-6	few	CASSLDDSGANVLTF	TGTGCCAGCAGCTTAGACGATTCTGGGGCCAACGTCCTGACTTTC
TRBV12-3/TRBV12-4	NA	TRBJ1-5	many	CASSSSSNQPQHF	TGTGCCAGCAGCTCCAGTAGCAATCAGCCCCAGCATTTT
TRBV2	NA	TRBJ1-6	NA	CASIDRAPSPLHF	TGTGCCAGCATCGACCGGGCCCCCTCACCCCTCCACTTT
TRBV5-1	TRBD1	TRBJ2-1	few	CASSVTGADEQFF	TGCGCCAGCAGCGTTACAGGGGCCGATGAGCAGTTCTTC
TRBV18	TRBD1	TRBJ2-3	many	CASSPEGADTQYF	TGTGCCAGCTCACCAGAGGGGGCGGATACGCAGTATTTT
TRBV12-3/TRBV12-4	NA	TRBJ1-5	many	CASTSRGWEPQHF	TGTGCCAGCACAAGTCGCGGCTGGGAGCCCCAGCATTTT
TRBV10-3	NA	TRBJ1-4	NA	CAISERERLHNLTTNEKLFF	TGTGCCATCAGTGAGAGGGAGAGACTACACAACCTCACAACTAATGAAAAACTGTTTTTT
TRBV6-5	TRBD2	TRBJ2-3	few	CASSYSGLPTGLGTDTQYF	TGTGCCAGCAGTTACTCGGGTCTGCCAACAGGACTAGGCACAGATACGCAGTATTTT
TRBV20-1	NA	TRBJ2-1	many	CSALGGGAYNEQFF	TGCAGTGCCCTAGGTGGGGGCGCCTACAATGAGCAGTTCTTC
TRBV29-1	TRBD2	TRBJ2-7	many	CSVAAGTSYEQYF	TGCAGCGTTGCTGCGGGGACTAGCTACGAGCAGTACTTC
TRBV5-1	NA	TRBJ1-2	many	CASSPGQGSYGYTF	TGCGCCAGCAGCCCAGGCCAGGGGAGCTATGGCTACACCTTC
TRBV12-3/TRBV12-4	NA	TRBJ2-5	many	CASRPGLEETQYF	TGTGCCAGCAGACCTGGGTTGGAGGAGACCCAGTACTTC
TRBV10-3	NA	TRBJ2-7	few	CAISEPYDEQYF	TGTGCCATCAGTGAGCCTTATGACGAGCAGTACTTC
TRBV19	NA	TRBJ2-7	NA	CARDNSTEQYF	TGTGCCAGGGATAACAGTACCGAGCAGTACTTC
TRBV28	NA	TRBJ2-7	many	CAHSSGFSYEQYF	TGTGCCCATTCGAGCGGATTCTCCTACGAGCAGTACTTC
TRBV7-9	NA	TRBJ2-1	NA	CASSHDSSYNEQFF	TGTGCCAGCAGTCACGACAGCTCCTACAATGAGCAGTTCTTC
TRBV20-1	NA	TRBJ2-7	few	CSARDPHGSYEQYF	TGCAGTGCTAGAGACCCCCATGGTTCCTACGAGCAGTACTTC